Below, 5 T cell receptor beta chains from the same sample are listed, as sequenced in a study of blood T cells in healthy people across ages. Sample-barcoded 5' priming and a J-beta primer mix drove a second PCR of roughly 6 to 12 cycles. TCRdb processed the 5' RACE reads anew with MiXCR; each CDR3 protein has one entry. The sample holds 750,000 to 1,000,000 distinct CDR3 sequences, 29% seen once. This sample was shared with a second study, whose subject was T cells of mothers and their children.

The sample comprised blood. All receptors derive from a woman in her 40s in good health.

As for this clonotype: A single base separates this from a much larger clone, so it may be a read error. V usage is TRBV28 and J usage is TRBJ1-2; D is possibly TRBD1 (5 bases). Germline CDR1 reads MDHEN; CDR2 reads SYDVKM. This CDR3 region has 13 residues. Trimming pared 8 bases from V and 8 bases from J, leaving 18 bases between. Here the CDR3 reads CASGSPGIRGYTF. The CDR3 nucleotides read TGTGCCAGCGGTTCTCCAGGGATCAGGGGCTACACCTTC.

This clonotype was counted between two and nine times. The chain combines TRBV3-1 with TRBJ2-5; D may correspond to TRBD1 or TRBD2 (5 bases each). The V gene's germline CDR1 is LGHDT and CDR2 YNNKEL (reference sequence). Trimming removed 4 bases from V and 2 bases from J, with 20 bases in between. The CDR3 length is 17 residues. The CDR3 sequence: CASSLTAGSLLQETQYF. The CDR3 bases are TGTGCCAGCAGCCTCACGGCAGGGAGCCTCCTACAAGAGACCCAGTACTTC.

This chain joins TRBV28 and TRBJ1-6; TRBD1 is a possible D gene (6 bases). There are 13 residues in the CDR3. Germline values: CDR1 MDHEN, CDR2 SYDVKM. Trimming took off 8 bases at V and 9 bases at J, with 14 bases between the two ends. The CDR3: CASAGVSVSPLHF. The CDR3 DNA follows: TGTGCCAGCGCAGGGGTTTCTGTTTCACCCCTCCACTTT.

In this sample, this clonotype turned up once. The chain recombines TRBV10-3 with TRBJ1-5; 7 bases line up with TRBD1. Germline CDR1 is ENHRY and CDR2 is SYGVKD. J was trimmed by 5 bases and V by 4 bases; bases with no gene match: 2. There are 13 residues in the CDR3. In nucleotides, the CDR3 is TGTGCCATCAGTGGAGACAGGGATCAGCCCCAGCATTTT. Its translation is CAISGDRDQPQHF.

The chain carries TRBV6-2 or TRBV6-3 and TRBJ2-7; D is possibly TRBD1 or TRBD2 (6 bases each). The CDR3 consists of 14 residues. V was trimmed by 7 bases and J by 6 bases, leaving 19 bases between them. Germline CDR1 is MNHEY and CDR2 is SVGEGT. CDR3 DNA sequence: TGTGCCAGCATTTTTCATCCCGGGGGCGGCGAGCAGTACTTC. Its translation: CASIFHPGGGEQYF.